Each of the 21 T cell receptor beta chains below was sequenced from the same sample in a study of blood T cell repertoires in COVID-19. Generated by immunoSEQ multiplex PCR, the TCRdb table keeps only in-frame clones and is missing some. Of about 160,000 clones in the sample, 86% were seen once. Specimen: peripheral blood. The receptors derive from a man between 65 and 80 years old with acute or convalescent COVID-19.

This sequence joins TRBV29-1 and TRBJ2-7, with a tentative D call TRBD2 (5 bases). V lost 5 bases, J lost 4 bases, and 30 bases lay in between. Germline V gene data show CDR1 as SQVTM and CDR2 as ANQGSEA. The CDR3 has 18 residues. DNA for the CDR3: TGCAGCGTTCCCTGGACTGGAGCCTTAGCCTTCAACCGATACGAGCAGTACTTC. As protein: CSVPWTGALAFNRYEQYF.

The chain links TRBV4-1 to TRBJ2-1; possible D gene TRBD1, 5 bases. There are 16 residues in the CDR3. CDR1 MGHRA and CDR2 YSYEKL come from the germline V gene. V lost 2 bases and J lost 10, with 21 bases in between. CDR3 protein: CASSQRRGSTQGEQFF. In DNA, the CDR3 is TGCGCCAGCAGCCAACGGCGTGGCAGCACCCAGGGCGAGCAGTTCTTC.

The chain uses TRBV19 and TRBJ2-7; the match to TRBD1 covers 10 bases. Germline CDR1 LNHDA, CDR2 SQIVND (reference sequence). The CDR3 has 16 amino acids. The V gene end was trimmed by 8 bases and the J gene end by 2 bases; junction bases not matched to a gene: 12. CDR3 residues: CASSATPGQGTYEQYF. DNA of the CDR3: TGTGCCAGTTCCGCTACCCCGGGACAGGGGACCTACGAGCAGTACTTC.

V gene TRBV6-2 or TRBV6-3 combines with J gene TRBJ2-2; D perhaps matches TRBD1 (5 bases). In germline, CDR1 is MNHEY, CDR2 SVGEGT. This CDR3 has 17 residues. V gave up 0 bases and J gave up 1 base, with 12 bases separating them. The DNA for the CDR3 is TGTGCCAGCAGTTACTCCGCAGGGCCTGTGAACACCGGGGAGCTGTTTTTT. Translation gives CASSYSAGPVNTGELFF.

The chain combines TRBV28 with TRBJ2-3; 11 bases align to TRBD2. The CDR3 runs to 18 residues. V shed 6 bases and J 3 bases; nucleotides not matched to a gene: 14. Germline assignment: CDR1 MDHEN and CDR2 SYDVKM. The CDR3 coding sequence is TGTGCCAGCAGCCTACTCCCTACTAGCGGGAGTGCGACAGATACGCAGTATTTT. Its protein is CASSLLPTSGSATDTQYF.

The CDR3 DNA reads as TGTGCCTGGTCCCCCGGACTAGCGGGAAAAGCAGATACGCAGTATTTT. Translation: CAWSPGLAGKADTQYF. The chain combines TRBV30 with TRBJ2-3; 12 nucleotides align to TRBD2. CDR1 GTSNPN and CDR2 SVGIG come from the germline V gene (reference sequence). CDR3 length: 16 residues. With V trimmed by 5 bases and J by 4 bases, 10 bases remained unmatched.

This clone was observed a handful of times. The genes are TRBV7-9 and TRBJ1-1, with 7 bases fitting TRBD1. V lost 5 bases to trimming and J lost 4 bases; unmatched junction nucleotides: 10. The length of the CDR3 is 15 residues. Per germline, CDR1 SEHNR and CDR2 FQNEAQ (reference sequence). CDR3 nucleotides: TGTGCCAGCAGCCTGTCCGACAGGGCTCGCACTGAAGCTTTCTTT. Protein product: CASSLSDRARTEAFF.

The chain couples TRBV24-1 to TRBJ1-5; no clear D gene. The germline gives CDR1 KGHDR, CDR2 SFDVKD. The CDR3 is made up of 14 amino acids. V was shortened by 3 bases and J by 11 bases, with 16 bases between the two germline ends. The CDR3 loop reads CATSDTTVGTAQHF. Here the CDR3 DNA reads TGTGCCACCAGTGATACAACGGTCGGCACAGCCCAGCATTTT.

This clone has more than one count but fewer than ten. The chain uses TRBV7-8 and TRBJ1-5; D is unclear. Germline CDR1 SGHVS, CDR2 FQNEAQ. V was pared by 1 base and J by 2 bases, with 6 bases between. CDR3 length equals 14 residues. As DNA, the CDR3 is TGTGCCAGCAGCTTAGGTCTCCGCAATCAGCCCCAGCATTTT. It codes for CASSLGLRNQPQHF.

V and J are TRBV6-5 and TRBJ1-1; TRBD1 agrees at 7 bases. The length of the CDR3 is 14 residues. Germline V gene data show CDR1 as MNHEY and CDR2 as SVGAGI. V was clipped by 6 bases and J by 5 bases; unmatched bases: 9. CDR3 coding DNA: TGTGCCAGCAGGTTTATCACAGGGGAAACTGAAGCTTTCTTT. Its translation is CASRFITGETEAFF.

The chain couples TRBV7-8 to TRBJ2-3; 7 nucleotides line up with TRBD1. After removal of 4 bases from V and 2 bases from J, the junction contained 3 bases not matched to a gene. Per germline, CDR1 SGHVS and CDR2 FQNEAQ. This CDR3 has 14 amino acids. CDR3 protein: CASSYQGVTDTQYF. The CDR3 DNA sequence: TGTGCCAGCAGCTACCAGGGGGTCACAGATACGCAGTATTTT.

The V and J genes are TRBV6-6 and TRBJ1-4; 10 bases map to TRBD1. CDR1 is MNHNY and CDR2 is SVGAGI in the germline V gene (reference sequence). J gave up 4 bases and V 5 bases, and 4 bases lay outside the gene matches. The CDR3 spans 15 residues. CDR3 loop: CASSPGTGVNEKLFF. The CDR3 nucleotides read TGTGCCAGCAGTCCAGGGACAGGGGTTAATGAAAAACTGTTTTTT.

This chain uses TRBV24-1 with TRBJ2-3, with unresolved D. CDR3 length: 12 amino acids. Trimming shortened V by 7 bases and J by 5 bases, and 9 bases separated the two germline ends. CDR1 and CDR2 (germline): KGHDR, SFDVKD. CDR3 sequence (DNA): TGTGCCACCAGCCTCCTAGGAGATACGCAGTATTTT. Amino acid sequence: CATSLLGDTQYF.

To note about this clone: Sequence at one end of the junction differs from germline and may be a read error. The CDR3 bases are TGTGCTAGCAGCTTAGGGCTAGCGGGATCAGATACGCAGTATTTT. Protein: CASSLGLAGSDTQYF. The genes are TRBV7-7 and TRBJ2-3; 9 bases map to TRBD2. The CDR3 spans 15 residues. CDR1 and CDR2 from the germline V gene are SSHAT and FNYEAQ (reference sequence).

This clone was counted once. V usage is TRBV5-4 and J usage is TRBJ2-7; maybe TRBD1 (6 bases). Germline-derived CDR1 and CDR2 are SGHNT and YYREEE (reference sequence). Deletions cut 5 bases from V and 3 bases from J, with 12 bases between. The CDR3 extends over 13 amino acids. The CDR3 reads CASRLQGNYEQYF. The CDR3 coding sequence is TGTGCCAGCAGGCTACAGGGTAACTACGAGCAGTACTTC.

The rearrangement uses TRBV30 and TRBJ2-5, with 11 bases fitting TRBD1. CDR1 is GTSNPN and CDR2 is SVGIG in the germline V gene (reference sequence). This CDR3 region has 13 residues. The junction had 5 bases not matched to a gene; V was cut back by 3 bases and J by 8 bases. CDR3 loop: CAWRRGQGGTQYF. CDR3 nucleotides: TGTGCCTGGAGGCGGGGACAGGGGGGCACCCAGTACTTC.

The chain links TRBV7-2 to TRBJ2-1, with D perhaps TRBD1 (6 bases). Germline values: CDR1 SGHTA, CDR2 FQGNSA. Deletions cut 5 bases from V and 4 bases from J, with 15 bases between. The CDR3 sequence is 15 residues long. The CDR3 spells CASSITGSGYNEQFF. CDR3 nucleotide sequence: TGTGCCAGCAGCATTACAGGGTCGGGTTACAATGAGCAGTTCTTC.

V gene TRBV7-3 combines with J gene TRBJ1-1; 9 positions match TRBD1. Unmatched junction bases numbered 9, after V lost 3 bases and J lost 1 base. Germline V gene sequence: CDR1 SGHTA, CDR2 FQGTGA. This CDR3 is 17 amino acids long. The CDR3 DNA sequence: TGTGCCAGCAGCTTCAGACCCGCGGGACAGGGGAACACTGAAGCTTTCTTT. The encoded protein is CASSFRPAGQGNTEAFF.

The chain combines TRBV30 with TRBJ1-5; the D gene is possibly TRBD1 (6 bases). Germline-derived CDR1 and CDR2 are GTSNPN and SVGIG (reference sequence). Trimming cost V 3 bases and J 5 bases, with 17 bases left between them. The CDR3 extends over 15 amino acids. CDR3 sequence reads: CAWSDAGTLDQPQHF. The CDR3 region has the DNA TGTGCCTGGAGCGACGCCGGGACACTGGATCAGCCCCAGCATTTT.

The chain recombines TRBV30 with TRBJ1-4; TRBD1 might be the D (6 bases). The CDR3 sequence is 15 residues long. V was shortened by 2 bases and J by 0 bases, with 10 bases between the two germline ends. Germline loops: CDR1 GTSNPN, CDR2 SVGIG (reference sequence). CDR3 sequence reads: CAWSTGTSTNEKLFF. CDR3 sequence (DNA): TGTGCCTGGAGTACCGGGACATCAACTAATGAAAAACTGTTTTTT.

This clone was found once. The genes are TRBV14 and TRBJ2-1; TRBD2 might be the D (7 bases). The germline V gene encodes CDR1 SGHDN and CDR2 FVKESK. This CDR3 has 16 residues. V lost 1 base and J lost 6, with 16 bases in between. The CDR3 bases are TGTGCCAGCAGCCAAGGGGGGCGGGGGTTACCCAATGAGCAGTTCTTC. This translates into CASSQGGRGLPNEQFF.